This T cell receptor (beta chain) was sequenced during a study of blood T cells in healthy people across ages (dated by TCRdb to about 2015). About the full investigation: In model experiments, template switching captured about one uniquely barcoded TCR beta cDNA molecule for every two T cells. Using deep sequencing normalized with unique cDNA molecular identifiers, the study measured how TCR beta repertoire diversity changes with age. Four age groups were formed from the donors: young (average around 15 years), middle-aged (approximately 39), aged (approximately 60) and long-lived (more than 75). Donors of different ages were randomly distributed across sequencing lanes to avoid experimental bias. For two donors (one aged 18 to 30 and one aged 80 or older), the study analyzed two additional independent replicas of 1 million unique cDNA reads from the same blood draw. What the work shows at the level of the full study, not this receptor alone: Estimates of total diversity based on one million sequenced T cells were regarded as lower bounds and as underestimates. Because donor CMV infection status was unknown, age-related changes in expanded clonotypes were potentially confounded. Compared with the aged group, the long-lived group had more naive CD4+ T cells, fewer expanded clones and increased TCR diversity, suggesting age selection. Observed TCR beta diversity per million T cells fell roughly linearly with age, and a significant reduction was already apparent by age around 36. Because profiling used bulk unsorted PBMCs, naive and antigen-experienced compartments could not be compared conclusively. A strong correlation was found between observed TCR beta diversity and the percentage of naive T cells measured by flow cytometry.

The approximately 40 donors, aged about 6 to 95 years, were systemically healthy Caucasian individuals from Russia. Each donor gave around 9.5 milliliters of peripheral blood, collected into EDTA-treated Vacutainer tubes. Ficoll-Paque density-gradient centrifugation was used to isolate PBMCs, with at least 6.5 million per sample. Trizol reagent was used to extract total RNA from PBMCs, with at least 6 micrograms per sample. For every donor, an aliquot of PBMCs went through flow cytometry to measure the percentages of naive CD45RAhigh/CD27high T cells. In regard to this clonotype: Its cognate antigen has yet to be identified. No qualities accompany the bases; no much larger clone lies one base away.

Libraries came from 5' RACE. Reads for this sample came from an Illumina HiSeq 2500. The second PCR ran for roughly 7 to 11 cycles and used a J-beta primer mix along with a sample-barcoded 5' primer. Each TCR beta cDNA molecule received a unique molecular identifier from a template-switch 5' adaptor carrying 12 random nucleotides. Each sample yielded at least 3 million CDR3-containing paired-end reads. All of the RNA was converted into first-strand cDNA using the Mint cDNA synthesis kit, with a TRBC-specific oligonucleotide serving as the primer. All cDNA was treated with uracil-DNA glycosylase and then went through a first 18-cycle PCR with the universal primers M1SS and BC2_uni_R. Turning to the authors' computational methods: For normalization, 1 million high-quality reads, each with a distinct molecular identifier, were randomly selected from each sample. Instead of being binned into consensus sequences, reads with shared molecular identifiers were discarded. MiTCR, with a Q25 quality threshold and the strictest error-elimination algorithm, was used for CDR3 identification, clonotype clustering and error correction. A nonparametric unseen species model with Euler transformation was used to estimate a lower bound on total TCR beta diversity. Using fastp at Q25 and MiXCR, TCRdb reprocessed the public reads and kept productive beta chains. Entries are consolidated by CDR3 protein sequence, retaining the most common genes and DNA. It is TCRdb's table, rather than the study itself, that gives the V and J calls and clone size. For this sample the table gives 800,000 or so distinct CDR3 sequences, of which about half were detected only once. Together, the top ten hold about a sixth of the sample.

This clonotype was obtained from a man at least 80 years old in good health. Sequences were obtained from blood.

The CDR3 amino acid sequence is: CGGTEDTQYF. The nucleotides are TGCGGCGGTACTGAGGATACGCAGTATTTT. The chain couples TRBV29-1 to TRBJ2-3; a confident D gene designation cannot be given. Reading from cysteine to phenylalanine, the CDR3 counts 10 amino acids. The kept DNA is CDR3 alone, 30 bases in frame from the first base. Sequences SQVTM (CDR1) and ANQGSEA (CDR2) are obtained from the germline V gene.